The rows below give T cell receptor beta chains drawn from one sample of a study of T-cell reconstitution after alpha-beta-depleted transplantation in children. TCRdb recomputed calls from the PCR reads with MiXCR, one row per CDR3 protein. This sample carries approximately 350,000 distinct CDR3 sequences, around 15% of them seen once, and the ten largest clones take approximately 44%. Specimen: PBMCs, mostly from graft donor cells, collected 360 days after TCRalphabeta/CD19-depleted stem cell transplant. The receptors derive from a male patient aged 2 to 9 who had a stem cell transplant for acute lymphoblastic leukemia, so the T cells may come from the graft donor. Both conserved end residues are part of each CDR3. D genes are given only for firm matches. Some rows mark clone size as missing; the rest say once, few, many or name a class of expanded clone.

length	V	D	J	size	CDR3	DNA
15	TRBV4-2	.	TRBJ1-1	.	CASSQDHGRGTEAFF	TGTGCCAGCAGCCAAGATCACGGCCGGGGCACTGAAGCTTTCTTT
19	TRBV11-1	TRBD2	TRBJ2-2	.	CASSPIRGLAGGNTGDLFF	TGTGCCAGCAGCCCCATCCGTGGACTAGCGGGAGGTAACACCGGGGACCTGTTTTTT
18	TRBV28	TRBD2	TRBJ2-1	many	CASSSGTSGTVWDNEQFF	TGTGCCAGCAGTTCCGGGACTAGCGGAACTGTTTGGGACAATGAGCAGTTCTTC
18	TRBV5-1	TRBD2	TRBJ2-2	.	CASSLVGLAGMNTGELFF	TGCGCCAGCAGCTTGGTGGGACTAGCGGGGATGAACACCGGGGAGCTGTTTTTT
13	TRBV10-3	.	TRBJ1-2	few	CAAENPGFYGYTF	TGTGCCGCAGAAAACCCAGGGTTTTACGGCTACACCTTC
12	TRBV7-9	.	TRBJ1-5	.	CASSLGGAPQHF	TGTGCCAGCAGCTTAGGGGGGGCGCCCCAGCATTTT
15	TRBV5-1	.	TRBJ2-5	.	CASSPTDRSGKTQYF	TGCGCCAGCAGCCCAACGGACAGATCGGGGAAGACCCAGTACTTC
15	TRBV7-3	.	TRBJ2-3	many	CASSHGAASTDTQYF	TGTGCCAGCAGCCACGGGGCCGCGAGCACAGATACGCAGTATTTT
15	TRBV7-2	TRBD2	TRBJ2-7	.	CASSSMGLAAYEQYF	TGTGCCAGCAGCTCCATGGGACTAGCGGCCTACGAGCAGTACTTC
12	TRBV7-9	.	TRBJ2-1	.	CASSRWVYEQFF	TGTGCCAGCAGCCGCTGGGTGTATGAGCAGTTCTTC
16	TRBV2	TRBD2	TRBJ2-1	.	CASSGWGTSGMNEQFF	TGTGCCAGCAGTGGATGGGGGACTAGCGGGATGAATGAGCAGTTCTTC
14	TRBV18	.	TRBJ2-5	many	CASSPPLEVETQYF	TGTGCCAGCTCACCACCGCTAGAGGTGGAGACCCAGTACTTC
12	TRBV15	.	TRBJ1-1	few	CATSTQNRAPRF	TGTGCCACCAGCACACAGAACCGAGCACCCAGATTT
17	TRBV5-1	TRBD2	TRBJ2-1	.	CASSLGTSGRAADEQFF	TGCGCCAGCAGCTTAGGAACTAGCGGGAGGGCCGCTGATGAGCAGTTCTTC
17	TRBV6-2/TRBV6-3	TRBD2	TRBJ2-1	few	CASSLRLAGGQHNEQFF	TGTGCCAGCAGTCTTCGACTAGCGGGAGGGCAGCACAATGAGCAGTTCTTC
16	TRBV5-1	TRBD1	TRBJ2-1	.	CASSWNAGTGAHEQFF	TGCGCCAGCAGCTGGAATGCCGGGACAGGGGCCCATGAGCAGTTCTTC
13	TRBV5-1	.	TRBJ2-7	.	CASSFPGSNEQYF	TGCGCCAGCAGCTTCCCCGGGAGTAACGAGCAGTACTTC
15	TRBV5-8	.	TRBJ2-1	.	CASSLGGLNWDEQFF	TGTGCCAGCAGCTTGGGGGGGCTTAACTGGGATGAGCAGTTCTTC
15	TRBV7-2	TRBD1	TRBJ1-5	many	CASSPMRGQNQPQHF	TGTGCCAGCAGCCCCATGAGGGGGCAAAATCAGCCCCAGCATTTT
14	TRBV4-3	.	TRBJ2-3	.	CASSQDLFVGTQYF	TGCGCCAGCAGCCAAGACCTGTTCGTGGGTACGCAGTATTTT
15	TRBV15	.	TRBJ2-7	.	CATSRDKGGSYEQYF	TGTGCCACCAGCAGAGACAAAGGGGGATCCTACGAGCAGTACTTC
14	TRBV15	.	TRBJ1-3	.	CATSRARSGNTIYF	TGTGCCACCAGCAGGGCACGCTCTGGAAACACCATATATTTT
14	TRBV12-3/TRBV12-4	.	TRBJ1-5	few	CASSLVDGNQPQHF	TGTGCCAGCAGTTTAGTCGACGGCAATCAGCCCCAGCATTTT
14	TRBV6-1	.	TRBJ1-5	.	CASSGGRDWQPQHF	TGTGCCAGCAGTGGCGGCAGGGACTGGCAGCCCCAGCATTTT
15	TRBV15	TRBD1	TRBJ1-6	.	CATSVTGQGNSPLHF	TGTGCCACCAGCGTGACGGGACAGGGAAATTCACCCCTCCACTTT